This T cell receptor (beta chain) was recorded in a study of early T cells in non-severe SARS-CoV-2 infection. TCRdb re-called the 5' RACE reads through MiXCR, storing one row per CDR3 protein. This sample has over 30,000 distinct CDR3 sequences, with 7.9% found just once. V was pared by 3 bases and J by 12 bases, with 8 bases between. Germline V gene sequence: CDR1 MGHDK, CDR2 SYGVNS. The length of the CDR3 is 11 residues. Material: whole blood, obtained at baseline. The chain is built from TRBV25-1 and TRBJ1-4, with D uncertain. The receptor's source is an adult who was a healthcare worker with PCR-confirmed SARS-CoV-2 infection or an uninfected control (not recorded which). The CDR3 DNA follows: TGTGCCAGCAGTGATTCCTCTGAACTGTTTTTT. Translation: CASSDSSELFF. Variable domain in full (rest from reference TRBV25-1 and TRBJ1-4): EADIYQTPRYLVIGTGKKITLECSQTMGHDKMYWYQQDPGMELHLIHYSYGVNSTEKGDLSSESTVSRIRTEHFPLTLESARPSHTSQYLCASSDSSELFFGSGTQLSVL.